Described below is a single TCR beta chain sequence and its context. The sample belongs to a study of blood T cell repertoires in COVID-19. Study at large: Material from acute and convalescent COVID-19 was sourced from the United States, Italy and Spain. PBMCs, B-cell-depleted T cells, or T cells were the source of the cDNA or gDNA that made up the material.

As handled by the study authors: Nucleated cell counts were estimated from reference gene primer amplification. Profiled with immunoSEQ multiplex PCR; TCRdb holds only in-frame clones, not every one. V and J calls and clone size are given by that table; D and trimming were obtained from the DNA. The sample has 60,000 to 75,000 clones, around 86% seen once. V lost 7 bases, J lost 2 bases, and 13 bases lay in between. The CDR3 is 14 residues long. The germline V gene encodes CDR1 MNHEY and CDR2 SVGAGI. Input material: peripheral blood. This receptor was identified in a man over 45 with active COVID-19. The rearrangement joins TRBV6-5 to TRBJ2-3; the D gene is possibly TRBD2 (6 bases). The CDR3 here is CASTWGEATDTQYF. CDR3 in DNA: TGTGCCAGCACCTGGGGGGAGGCCACAGATACGCAGTATTTT.